These T cell receptor beta chains were read from a single sample in a study of T cells in Graves' hyperthyroidism and ophthalmopathy. TCRdb fed the multiplex PCR reads into MiXCR, producing one record per CDR3 protein. The sample has a few hundred thousand distinct CDR3 sequences, roughly 15% seen once; the top ten hold 30% to 40%. What was sequenced was blood. The receptors were sampled from a woman between 40 and 55 years old with Graves' ophthalmopathy. Each CDR3 is given with its conserved first and last residue. A D gene is named only where the DNA matches it firmly. Not every row has a clone size; where given, it reads once, few, many or a size class.

abundance: many; v_gene: TRBV2; j_gene: TRBJ1-4; d_gene: TRBD1; CDR3nt: TGTGCCAGCACCCCACAACAGGGGGCCTCTAATGAAAAACTGTTTTTT; CDR3aa: CASTPQQGASNEKLFF
abundance: few; v_gene: TRBV29-1; j_gene: TRBJ2-1; d_gene: TRBD1; CDR3nt: TGCAGTAGCTCAGGGGGCGCCTACAATGAGCAGTTCTTC; CDR3aa: CSSSGGAYNEQFF
abundance: -; v_gene: TRBV15; j_gene: TRBJ1-2; d_gene: -; CDR3nt: TGTGCCACCAGTAGAGATAGGGTCAGGGTCTATGGCTACACCTTC; CDR3aa: CATSRDRVRVYGYTF
abundance: many; v_gene: TRBV6-1; j_gene: TRBJ1-2; d_gene: -; CDR3nt: TGTGCCAGCAGCCCTGCGGGGAGCTCTGCTGGCTACACCTTC; CDR3aa: CASSPAGSSAGYTF
abundance: few; v_gene: TRBV14; j_gene: TRBJ1-2; d_gene: -; CDR3nt: TGTGCCAGCAGCCAAGATTCGAGGGAGGGGTATGGCTACACCTTC; CDR3aa: CASSQDSREGYGYTF
abundance: many; v_gene: TRBV2; j_gene: TRBJ2-7; d_gene: -; CDR3nt: TGTGCCAGCAGGGGCCTAGTTGGCGAGCAGTACTTC; CDR3aa: CASRGLVGEQYF
abundance: -; v_gene: TRBV20-1; j_gene: TRBJ2-7; d_gene: TRBD1; CDR3nt: TGCAGTGCTAGAGACCCTCGGGGACAGGGGATATCGGTATCCTACGAGCAGTACTTC; CDR3aa: CSARDPRGQGISVSYEQYF
abundance: -; v_gene: TRBV5-1; j_gene: TRBJ1-2; d_gene: TRBD1; CDR3nt: TGCGCCAGCAGCTTAGGACAGGGAAGGTATGGCTACACCTTC; CDR3aa: CASSLGQGRYGYTF
abundance: -; v_gene: TRBV18; j_gene: TRBJ2-7; d_gene: -; CDR3nt: TGTGCCAGCTCACGAGACCCCTACGAGCAGTACTTC; CDR3aa: CASSRDPYEQYF
abundance: -; v_gene: TRBV5-4; j_gene: TRBJ1-2; d_gene: -; CDR3nt: TGTGCCAGCAGCGTCCGGAGGAGGGGATTTGGCTACACCTTC; CDR3aa: CASSVRRRGFGYTF
abundance: many; v_gene: TRBV27; j_gene: TRBJ1-2; d_gene: TRBD1; CDR3nt: TGTGCCAGCAGTAATAGCAGGGGGCTAGATGGCTACACCTTC; CDR3aa: CASSNSRGLDGYTF
abundance: -; v_gene: TRBV27; j_gene: TRBJ1-2; d_gene: -; CDR3nt: TGTGCCAGCAGCCCCGGGACTCAGGCTAACTATGGCTACACCTTC; CDR3aa: CASSPGTQANYGYTF
abundance: -; v_gene: TRBV6-2/TRBV6-3; j_gene: TRBJ2-1; d_gene: TRBD2; CDR3nt: TGTGCCAGCAGTTACACTAGCGGGGTCAATGAGCAGTTCTTC; CDR3aa: CASSYTSGVNEQFF
abundance: many; v_gene: TRBV28; j_gene: TRBJ1-1; d_gene: TRBD1; CDR3nt: TGTGCCAGCAGCCCCCCAGGACAGGGAGAATTCAGGATTACTGAAGCTTTCTTT; CDR3aa: CASSPPGQGEFRITEAFF